Below are 28 T cell receptor beta chains sequenced from a single sample in a study of blood T cell repertoires in COVID-19. Clones were sequenced by immunoSEQ multiplex PCR, and TCRdb holds only the in-frame ones, with some missing. The sample has approximately 69,000 clones, around 76% seen once; the top ten hold roughly 15%. Sequenced material: peripheral blood. The receptors originated from a woman of 80 years or more with acute or convalescent COVID-19.

The rearrangement links TRBV9 to TRBJ1-5; the match to TRBD1 covers 9 bases. CDR1 is SGDLS, CDR2 YYNGEE, per germline. J gave up 8 bases and V 4 bases, and 10 bases lay outside the gene matches. This CDR3 has 15 amino acids. DNA of the CDR3: TGTGCCAGCAGCCAAAGACAGGGGGGCGTGGAGCCCCAGCATTTT. It translates to CASSQRQGGVEPQHF.

The gene calls are TRBV5-6 and TRBJ1-1; 7 bases are shared with TRBD1. The CDR3 covers 14 residues. Germline CDR1 SGHDT, CDR2 YYEEEE. Trimming took 4 bases from V and 0 from J; bases not matched to a gene: 3. CDR3 sequence: CASSRTGMNTEAFF. CDR3 nucleotides: TGTGCCAGCAGCCGGACAGGAATGAACACTGAAGCTTTCTTT.

The chain links TRBV7-2 to TRBJ1-2; possible D gene TRBD1, 6 bases. The CDR3 extends over 16 amino acids. Germline CDR1 SGHTA, CDR2 FQGNSA. V was pared by 5 bases and J by 0 bases, with 16 bases between. The CDR3 here is CASSPGGQRANYGYTF. CDR3 DNA: TGTGCCAGCAGCCCTGGCGGACAGAGAGCTAACTATGGCTACACCTTC.

J is TRBJ1-1 and V is TRBV28; D remains ambiguous. Trimming removed 10 bases from V and 6 bases from J, with 12 bases in between. This CDR3 has 11 residues. From germline, CDR1 is MDHEN and CDR2 SYDVKM. The chain's CDR3 is CATSGIPEAFF. The DNA of the CDR3 is TGTGCCACCTCCGGGATCCCTGAAGCTTTCTTT.

This chain's CDR3 is CASSKGGRGVGQPQHF. In DNA form, the CDR3 reads TGTGCCAGCAGCAAAGGGGGCAGGGGGGTCGGTCAGCCCCAGCATTTT. The chain employs TRBV21-1 and TRBJ1-5; the D call TRBD1 from the table was never checked on the DNA. TRBV21-1 is labeled a pseudogene. The CDR3 spans 16 residues.

The chain is built from TRBV5-1 and TRBJ1-1; a weak D match, TRBD1 (5 bases). Germline lookup yields CDR1 SGHRS and CDR2 YFSETQ. V was shortened by 5 bases and J by 5 bases, with 19 bases between the two germline ends. This CDR3 comprises 15 residues. CDR3 residues: CASSIYGTGVTEAFF. The CDR3 DNA reads TGCGCCAGCAGTATATACGGGACGGGGGTGACTGAAGCTTTCTTT. The variable domain in full, completed from reference TRBV5-1 and TRBJ1-1, reads KAGVTQTPRYLIKTRGQQVTLSCSPISGHRSVSWYQQTPGQGLQFLFEYFSETQRNKGNFPGRFSGRQFSNSRSEMNVSTLELGDSALYLCASSIYGTGVTEAFFGQGTRLTVV.

This clone has only a few counts. Other DNA sequences from this sample encode an identical CDR3 as well. J is TRBJ1-1 and V is TRBV28; D is undetermined. V was trimmed by 4 bases and J by 0 bases, leaving 9 bases between them. The CDR3 is 14 residues long. The germline V gene has CDR1 MDHEN and CDR2 SYDVKM. In DNA, the CDR3 is TGTGCCAGCAGTTCCACGGGGTTGAACACTGAAGCTTTCTTT. Amino acids: CASSSTGLNTEAFF.

This clone was observed a handful of times. The V call is TRBV7-6, the J call TRBJ2-5; perhaps TRBD2 as D (7 bases). The CDR3 loop spans 15 amino acids. V was pared by 4 bases and J by 5 bases, with 17 bases between. Germline V gene lookup returns CDR1 SGHVS and CDR2 FNYEAQ. CDR3 DNA: TGTGCCAGCAGCTACCTGTACAGGGAGGGGGAGACCCAGTACTTC. Protein product: CASSYLYREGETQYF.

V usage is TRBV5-1 and J usage is TRBJ1-1, with D perhaps TRBD1 (5 bases). Germline lookup yields CDR1 SGHRS and CDR2 YFSETQ. The CDR3 runs to 14 residues. The V end lost 5 bases, the J end lost 0 bases, and 11 bases lay between the germline ends. CDR3 sequence (DNA): TGCGCCAGCAGTTCGACAGCCCTGAACACTGAAGCTTTCTTT. Translating it yields CASSSTALNTEAFF.

The chain employs TRBV6-2 or TRBV6-3 and TRBJ1-6, with TRBD1 identical over 9 bases. Losses at the gene ends were 1 base for V and 7 bases for J; bases not matched to a gene: 5. Germline V gene data show CDR1 as MNHEY and CDR2 as SVGEGT. The CDR3 contains 16 residues. The CDR3, as DNA: TGTGCCAGCAGTTACTTCCCTGGACAGGGGAATTCACCCCTCCACTTT. This translates into CASSYFPGQGNSPLHF.

The V call is TRBV5-1, the J call TRBJ2-5; unclear D gene. The CDR3 is 15 residues long. Germline V gene data show CDR1 as SGHRS and CDR2 as YFSETQ. Trimming stripped 4 bases from V and 4 bases from J, with 17 bases between. The CDR3 bases are TGCGCCAGCAGCGACGCGGCAAACCCAGCAGAGACCCAGTACTTC. Protein product: CASSDAANPAETQYF.

The chain links TRBV10-3 to TRBJ2-7; D is perhaps TRBD2 (5 bases). The CDR3 consists of 15 residues. Germline assignment: CDR1 ENHRY and CDR2 SYGVKD. V gave up 0 bases and J gave up 0 bases, with 9 bases separating them. CDR3 residues: CAISESLALSYEQYF. DNA for the CDR3: TGTGCCATCAGTGAGTCTCTAGCTCTCTCCTACGAGCAGTACTTC.

The chain joins TRBV4-1 to TRBJ2-1, with 14 bases identical to TRBD2. This CDR3 spans 19 amino acids. Trimming removed 0 bases from V and 8 bases from J; junction bases left unmatched: 12. Germline V gene sequence: CDR1 MGHRA, CDR2 YSYEKL. The CDR3 bases are TGCGCCAGCAGCCAAGATCCACCTCGACTAGCGGGAGGGAGGGATGAGCAGTTCTTC. Amino acids: CASSQDPPRLAGGRDEQFF.

The sample holds a few counts of this clone. The chain joins TRBV10-2 to TRBJ1-5, with D maybe TRBD1 (5 bases). V lost 6 bases and J lost 4, with 10 bases in between. This CDR3 is 13 amino acids long. The germline V gene has CDR1 WSHSY and CDR2 SAAADI. The CDR3: CASSGDRNQPQHF. Here the CDR3 DNA reads TGCGCCAGCAGCGGAGACAGAAATCAGCCCCAGCATTTT.

This clone was detected only once. V is TRBV6-1 and J is TRBJ1-5; the D gene is possibly TRBD1 (6 bases). This CDR3 has 18 amino acids. Germline CDR1 MNHNS, CDR2 SASEGT. V lost 0 bases to trimming and J lost 1 base, with 16 bases between them. CDR3 sequence reads: CASSEAGSGHRSNQPQHF. CDR3 nucleotide sequence: TGTGCCAGCAGTGAAGCAGGTTCGGGACATAGAAGCAATCAGCCCCAGCATTTT.

The rearrangement uses TRBV11-2 and TRBJ1-2; 7 bases match TRBD1. CDR1 is SGHAT and CDR2 is FQNNGV in the germline V gene. The CDR3 contains 15 residues. The J segment lost 4 bases and the V segment lost 4 bases, leaving 9 bases of the junction unmatched. The CDR3 protein is CASSSRLQGPYGYTF. DNA for the CDR3: TGTGCCAGCAGCTCCCGATTACAGGGGCCCTATGGCTACACCTTC.

CDR3 coding DNA: TGCAGCGTTGCCGGGAGGGCCACCGGGGAGCTGTTTTTT. Protein: CSVAGRATGELFF. The genes are TRBV29-1 and TRBJ2-2, with 8 nucleotides matching TRBD2. The J segment lost 4 bases and the V segment lost 4 bases, leaving 2 bases of the junction unmatched. Germline V gene data show CDR1 as SQVTM and CDR2 as ANQGSEA. The CDR3 runs to 13 residues.

This chain connects TRBV6-5 to TRBJ2-2; D not resolved. The CDR3 is made up of 14 amino acids. Germline V CDR1 and CDR2: MNHEY, SVGAGI. V lost 9 bases and J lost 0, with 11 bases in between. CDR3 in amino acids: CASRAPSNTGELFF. The DNA for the CDR3 is TGTGCCAGTAGAGCCCCCTCGAACACCGGGGAGCTGTTTTTT.

The rearrangement links TRBV5-1 to TRBJ1-1; D remains ambiguous. The V gene's germline CDR1 is SGHRS and CDR2 YFSETQ. CDR3 length: 11 residues. Deletions cut 4 bases from V and 1 base from J, with 2 bases between. CDR3 loop: CASSRNTEAFF. In nucleotides, the CDR3 is TGCGCCAGCAGCCGGAACACTGAAGCTTTCTTT.

J is TRBJ2-1 and V is TRBV5-1; D is ambiguous. This CDR3 has 15 amino acids. The V gene lost 2 bases and the J gene lost 4 bases, with 13 bases spanning the gap. In germline, CDR1 is SGHRS, CDR2 YFSETQ. The CDR3 DNA is TGCGCCAGCAGCTTTAGGAGCACAACTTACAATGAGCAGTTCTTC. Protein product: CASSFRSTTYNEQFF.

This chain links TRBV15 with TRBJ2-7, with 11 bases lining up with TRBD2. Germline V gene lookup returns CDR1 LNHNV and CDR2 YYDKDF (reference sequence). The CDR3 extends over 19 amino acids. V lost 0 bases to trimming and J lost 3 bases; unmatched junction nucleotides: 13. CDR3 DNA sequence: TGTGCCACCAGCAGAGAGGGGACTAGCGGCACCGGAATCGACTACGAGCAGTACTTC. As protein: CATSREGTSGTGIDYEQYF.

This clone was detected a few times. CDR3 in DNA: TGTGCCAGCACCAGGACAGGGGGTGACCTTTACAATGAGCAGTTCTTC. Protein sequence: CASTRTGGDLYNEQFF. The chain joins TRBV7-9 to TRBJ2-1; 10 positions agree with TRBD1. CDR3 length: 16 residues. The germline gives CDR1 SEHNR, CDR2 FQNEAQ (reference sequence). With 7 bases clipped from V and 4 bases from J, the junction kept 10 bases outside the gene matches.

CDR3 bases: TGTGCCAGCAGTTACGAGATTTCAGATACGCAGTATTTT. Translating it yields CASSYEISDTQYF. The V and J genes are TRBV6-2 or TRBV6-3 and TRBJ2-3; D gene uncertain. The germline gives CDR1 MNHEY, CDR2 SVGEGT. The CDR3 has 13 residues. The ends were cut back, 2 bases at V and 4 bases at J, with 7 bases in the middle.

The rearrangement joins TRBV2 to TRBJ2-7, with D possibly TRBD1 on 6 matching bases. Per germline, CDR1 SNHLY and CDR2 FYNNEI. V was trimmed by 2 bases and J by 4 bases, leaving 18 bases between them. The CDR3 covers 16 residues. The CDR3 DNA is TGTGCCAGCAGTGAACTCTGGGGGCCCCAAGGGTACGAGCAGTACTTC. It specifies CASSELWGPQGYEQYF. Based on the CDR3 plus reference TRBV2 and TRBJ2-7, the full variable domain is EPEVTQTPSHQVTQMGQEVILRCVPISNHLYFYWYRQILGQKVEFLVSFYNNEISEKSEIFDDQFSVERPDGSNFTLKIRSTKLEDSAMYFCASSELWGPQGYEQYFGPGTRLTVT.

The V call is TRBV2, the J call TRBJ1-1, with 9 bases that match TRBD1. The CDR3 totals 15 residues. The V and J ends lost 1 base and 6 bases, in that order; junction bases with no gene match: 6. Germline V gives CDR1 SNHLY, CDR2 FYNNEI. The CDR3 DNA reads TGTGCCAGCAGTGAAGGCGACAGGGGGGGCGCTGAAGCTTTCTTT. Its protein is CASSEGDRGGAEAFF.

The chain joins TRBV6-4 to TRBJ1-1; tentative D call: TRBD1 (5 bases). The CDR3 consists of 13 residues. Germline CDR1 is MRHNA and CDR2 is SNTAGT. V was pared by 5 bases and J by 1 base, with 8 bases between. In DNA form, the CDR3 reads TGTGCCAGCAGTCGACAGAGGAACACTGAAGCTTTCTTT. This gives the protein CASSRQRNTEAFF.

The V and J genes are TRBV11-2 and TRBJ2-7; TRBD1 matches 9 bases. This CDR3 comprises 18 residues. The V and J ends lost 1 base and 3 bases, in that order; junction bases with no gene match: 13. Germline V gives CDR1 SGHAT, CDR2 FQNNGV. The CDR3 reads CASSLGLGTGGSNYEQYF. In DNA, the CDR3 is TGTGCCAGCAGCTTAGGACTTGGTACAGGGGGCTCAAACTACGAGCAGTACTTC.

This sequence joins TRBV27 and TRBJ2-5, with 7 bases aligning to TRBD1. V lost 3 bases and J lost 5; bases outside the gene matches: 9. Germline V gene data show CDR1 as MNHEY and CDR2 as SMNVEV (reference sequence). The length of the CDR3 is 15 residues. CDR3 amino acids: CASSFQQGPEETQYF. In nucleotides, the CDR3 is TGTGCCAGCAGTTTCCAACAGGGGCCAGAGGAGACCCAGTACTTC.